This TCR beta chain was recovered during a study of CD8+ T cells in alopecia areata. Treatment of the sample: oral pan-JAK inhibitor, 5-10 mg twice daily. Trimming took 5 bases from V and 2 from J; bases not matched to a gene: 8. CDR1 is SGHNT and CDR2 is YENEEA in the germline V gene. The CDR3 is 15 amino acids. Remarks on this clone: Its antigen is still unknown.

Study results and limitations: Persistence of many expanded lesional clones was seen in scalp and blood during tofacitinib.

TCR sequencing used cDNA made by reverse transcription of extracted RNA. This table comes from immunoSEQ multiplex PCR, and its TCRdb copy is limited to in-frame clones, with some not included. The sample lists 100,000 or so clones, 60% seen once, with roughly 15% in the top ten. Source: CD8+ T cells sorted from blood, taken between weeks 55 and 65, from a patient treated with tofacitinib. The clonotype comes from a human donor with alopecia areata. The chain employs TRBV11-3 and TRBJ2-5; 7 bases agree with TRBD1. The DNA of the CDR3 is TGTGCCAGCAGCCTCGCTGGGGACAGACAAGAGACCCAGTACTTC. Translation gives CASSLAGDRQETQYF.